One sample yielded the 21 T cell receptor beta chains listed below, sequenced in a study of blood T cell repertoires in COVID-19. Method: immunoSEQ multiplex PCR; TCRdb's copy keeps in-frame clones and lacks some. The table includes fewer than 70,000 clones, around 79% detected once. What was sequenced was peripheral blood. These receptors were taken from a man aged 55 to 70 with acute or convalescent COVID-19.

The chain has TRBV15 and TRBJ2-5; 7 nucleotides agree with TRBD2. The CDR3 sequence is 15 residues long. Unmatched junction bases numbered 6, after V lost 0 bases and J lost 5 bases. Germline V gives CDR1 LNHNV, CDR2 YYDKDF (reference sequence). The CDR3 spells CATSRDGLGGETQYF. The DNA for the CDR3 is TGTGCCACCAGCAGAGACGGACTGGGGGGGGAGACCCAGTACTTC.

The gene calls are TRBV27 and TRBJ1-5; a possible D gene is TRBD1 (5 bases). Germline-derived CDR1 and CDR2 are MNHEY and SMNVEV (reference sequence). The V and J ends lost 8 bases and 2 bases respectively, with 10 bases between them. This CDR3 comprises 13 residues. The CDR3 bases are TGTGCCAGCGGCAGGGCGGGCAATCAGCCCCAGCATTTT. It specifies CASGRAGNQPQHF.

The CDR3 protein is CASSVALTGASNEQFF. The CDR3 region has the DNA TGTGCCAGCAGCGTAGCCTTGACAGGGGCAAGCAATGAGCAGTTCTTC. The rearrangement uses TRBV9 and TRBJ2-1; TRBD1 aligns across 8 bases. V shed 0 bases, J shed 6 bases, and the junction held 8 bases outside the gene matches. The germline CDR1 and CDR2 sequences are SGDLS and YYNGEE. This CDR3 has 16 residues. Drawing the rest from reference TRBV9 and TRBJ2-1, the complete variable domain is DSGVTQTPKHLITATGQRVTLRCSPRSGDLSVYWYQQSLDQGLQFLIQYYNGEERAKGNILERFSAQQFPDLHSELNLSSLELGDSALYFCASSVALTGASNEQFFGPGTRLTVL.

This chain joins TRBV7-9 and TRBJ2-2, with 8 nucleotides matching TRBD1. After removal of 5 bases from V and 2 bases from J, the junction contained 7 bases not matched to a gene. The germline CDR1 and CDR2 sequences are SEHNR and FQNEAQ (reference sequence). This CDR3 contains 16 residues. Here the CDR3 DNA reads TGTGCCAGCAGCGCCCGGACAGGGTATAACACCGGGGAGCTGTTTTTT. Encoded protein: CASSARTGYNTGELFF.

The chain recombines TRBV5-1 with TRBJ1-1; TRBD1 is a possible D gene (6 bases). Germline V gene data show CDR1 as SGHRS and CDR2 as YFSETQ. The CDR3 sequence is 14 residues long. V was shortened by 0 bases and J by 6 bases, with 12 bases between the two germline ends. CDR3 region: CASSLGNTGPEAFF. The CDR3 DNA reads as TGCGCCAGCAGCTTGGGCAATACAGGGCCTGAAGCTTTCTTT. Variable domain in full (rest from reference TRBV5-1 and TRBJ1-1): KAGVTQTPRYLIKTRGQQVTLSCSPISGHRSVSWYQQTPGQGLQFLFEYFSETQRNKGNFPGRFSGRQFSNSRSEMNVSTLELGDSALYLCASSLGNTGPEAFFGQGTRLTVV.

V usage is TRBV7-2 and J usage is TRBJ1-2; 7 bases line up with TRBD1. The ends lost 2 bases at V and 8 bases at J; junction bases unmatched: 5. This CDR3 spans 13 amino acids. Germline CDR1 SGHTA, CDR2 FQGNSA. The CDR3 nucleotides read TGTGCCAGCAGCTTAAGACAGGGTGGGGGCTACACCTTC. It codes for CASSLRQGGGYTF. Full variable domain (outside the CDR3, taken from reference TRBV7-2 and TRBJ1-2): GAGVSQSPSNKVTEKGKDVELRCDPISGHTALYWYRQSLGQGLEFLIYFQGNSAPDKSGLPSDRFSAERTGGSVSTLTIQRTQQEDSAVYLCASSLRQGGGYTFGSGTRLTVV.

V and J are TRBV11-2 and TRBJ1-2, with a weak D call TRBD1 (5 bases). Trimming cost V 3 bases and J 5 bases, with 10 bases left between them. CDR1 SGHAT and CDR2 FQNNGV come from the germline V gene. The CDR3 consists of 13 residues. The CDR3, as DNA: TGTGCCAGCAGCTTCGACAGTCTTTATGGCTACACCTTC. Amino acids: CASSFDSLYGYTF.

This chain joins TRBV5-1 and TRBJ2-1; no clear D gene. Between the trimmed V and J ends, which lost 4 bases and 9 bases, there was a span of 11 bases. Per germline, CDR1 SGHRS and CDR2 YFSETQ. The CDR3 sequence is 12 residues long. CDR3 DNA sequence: TGCGCCAGCAGCCCACTCAGAGGTGAGCAGTTCTTC. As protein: CASSPLRGEQFF.

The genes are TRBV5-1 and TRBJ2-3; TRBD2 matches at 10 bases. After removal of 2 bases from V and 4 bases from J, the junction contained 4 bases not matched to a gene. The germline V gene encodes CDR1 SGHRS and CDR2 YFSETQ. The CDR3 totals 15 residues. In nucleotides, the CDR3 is TGCGCCAGCAGCTTAGGACTAGCGGATGCAGATACGCAGTATTTT. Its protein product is CASSLGLADADTQYF.

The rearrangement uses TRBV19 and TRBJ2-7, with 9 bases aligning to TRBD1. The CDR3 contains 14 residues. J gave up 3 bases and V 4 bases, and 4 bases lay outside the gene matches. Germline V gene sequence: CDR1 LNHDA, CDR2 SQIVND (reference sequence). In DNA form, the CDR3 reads TGTGCCAGTAGTACAAGGACAGGGGTCTACGAGCAGTACTTC. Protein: CASSTRTGVYEQYF.

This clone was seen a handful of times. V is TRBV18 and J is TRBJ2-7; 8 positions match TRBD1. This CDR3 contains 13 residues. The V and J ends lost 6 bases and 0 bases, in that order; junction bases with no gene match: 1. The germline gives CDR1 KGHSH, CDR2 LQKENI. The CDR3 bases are TGTGCCAGCTCGACAGGGGTCTCCTACGAGCAGTACTTC. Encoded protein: CASSTGVSYEQYF.

The CDR3 sequence: CASETGVWTEAFF. The CDR3 nucleotides are TGTGCCAGTGAGACAGGGGTTTGGACTGAAGCTTTCTTT. The chain joins TRBV19 to TRBJ1-1; TRBD1 aligns across 8 bases. Germline CDR1 LNHDA, CDR2 SQIVND (reference sequence). The CDR3 has 13 amino acids. Losses at the gene ends were 8 bases for V and 5 bases for J; bases not matched to a gene: 7.

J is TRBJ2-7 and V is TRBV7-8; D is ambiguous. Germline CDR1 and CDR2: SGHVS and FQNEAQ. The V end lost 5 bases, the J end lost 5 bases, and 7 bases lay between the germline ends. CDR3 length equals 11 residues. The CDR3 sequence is CASSLAHEQYF. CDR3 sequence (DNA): TGTGCCAGCAGCCTGGCCCACGAGCAGTACTTC.

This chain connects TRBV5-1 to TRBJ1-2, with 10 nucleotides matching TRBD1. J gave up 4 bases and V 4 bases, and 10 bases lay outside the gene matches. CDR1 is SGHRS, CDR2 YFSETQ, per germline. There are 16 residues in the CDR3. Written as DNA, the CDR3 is TGCGCCAGCAGCCTGGGACAGGGGTCCCTCCTCTATGGCTACACCTTC. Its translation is CASSLGQGSLLYGYTF.

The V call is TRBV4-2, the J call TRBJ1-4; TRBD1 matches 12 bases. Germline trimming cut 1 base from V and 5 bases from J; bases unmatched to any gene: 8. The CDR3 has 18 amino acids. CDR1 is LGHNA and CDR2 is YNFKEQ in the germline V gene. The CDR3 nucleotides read TGTGCCAGCAGCCAAGCTATTACTGGGACAGGGGGCAATGAAAAACTGTTTTTT. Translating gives CASSQAITGTGGNEKLFF.

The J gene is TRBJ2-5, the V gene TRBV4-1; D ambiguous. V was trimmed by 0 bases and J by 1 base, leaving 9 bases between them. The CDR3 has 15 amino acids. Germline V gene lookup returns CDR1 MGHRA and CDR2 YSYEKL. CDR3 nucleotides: TGCGCCAGCAGCCAAGATCTAATTTTCCAAGAGACCCAGTACTTC. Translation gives CASSQDLIFQETQYF.

The CDR3: CASSLSTSGSYGYTF. In DNA form, the CDR3 reads TGTGCCAGCAGCTTGTCAACCTCGGGGTCCTATGGCTACACCTTC. The V and J genes are TRBV11-2 and TRBJ1-2; D is undetermined. The V gene's germline CDR1 is SGHAT and CDR2 FQNNGV. The V and J ends lost 3 bases and 4 bases respectively, with 15 bases between them. The CDR3 loop spans 15 amino acids.

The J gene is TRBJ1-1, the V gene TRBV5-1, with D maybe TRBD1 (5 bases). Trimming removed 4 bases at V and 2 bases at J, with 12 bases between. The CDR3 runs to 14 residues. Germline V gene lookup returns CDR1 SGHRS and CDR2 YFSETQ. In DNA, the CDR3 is TGCGCCAGCAGCCCGGGAGGGGTTAACACTGAAGCTTTCTTT. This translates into CASSPGGVNTEAFF.

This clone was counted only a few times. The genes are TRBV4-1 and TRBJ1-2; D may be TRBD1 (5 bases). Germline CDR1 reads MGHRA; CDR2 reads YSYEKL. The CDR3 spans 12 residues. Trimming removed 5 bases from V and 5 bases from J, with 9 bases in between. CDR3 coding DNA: TGCGCCAGCAGCGGTTCAGGGTATGGCTACACCTTC. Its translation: CASSGSGYGYTF.

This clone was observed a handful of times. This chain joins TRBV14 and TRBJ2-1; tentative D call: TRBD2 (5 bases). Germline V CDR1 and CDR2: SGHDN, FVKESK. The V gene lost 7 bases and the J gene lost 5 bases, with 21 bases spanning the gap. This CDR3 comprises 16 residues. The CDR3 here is CASTKNGLLTHNEQFF. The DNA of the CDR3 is TGTGCCAGCACCAAAAACGGACTCTTGACCCACAATGAGCAGTTCTTC.

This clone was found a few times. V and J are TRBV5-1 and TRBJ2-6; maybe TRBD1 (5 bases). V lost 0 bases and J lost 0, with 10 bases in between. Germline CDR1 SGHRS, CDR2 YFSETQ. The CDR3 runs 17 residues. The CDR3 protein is CASSLGKGNSGANVLTF. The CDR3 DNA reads TGCGCCAGCAGCTTGGGGAAGGGGAACTCTGGGGCCAACGTCCTGACTTTC.